What follows are 22 T cell receptor beta chains derived from one specimen sequenced in a study of blood T cell repertoires in COVID-19. Generated by immunoSEQ multiplex PCR, the TCRdb table keeps only in-frame clones and is missing some. The data show about 110,000 clones, 84% seen once. What was sequenced was peripheral blood. The source is a woman aged 55-70 years with acute or convalescent COVID-19.

The CDR3 sequence: CASSLLAGGGNEQFF. In DNA form, the CDR3 reads TGTGCCAGCAGCTTATTAGCGGGGGGCGGAAATGAGCAGTTCTTC. V is TRBV11-2 and J is TRBJ2-1, with 10 positions matching TRBD2. The J segment lost 7 bases and the V segment lost 2 bases, leaving 5 bases of the junction unmatched. The CDR3 runs to 15 residues. Per germline, CDR1 SGHAT and CDR2 FQNNGV.

The chain links TRBV2 to TRBJ2-1, with 14 bases lining up with TRBD2. The CDR3 runs 16 residues. CDR1 is SNHLY, CDR2 FYNNEI, per germline. J was trimmed by 4 bases and V by 6 bases; bases with no gene match: 5. The CDR3 nucleotides are TGTGCCAGCAGCTGGACTAGCGGGAGGAGTTACAATGAGCAGTTCTTC. This codes for CASSWTSGRSYNEQFF.

The rearrangement joins TRBV5-6 to TRBJ2-3; a possible D gene is TRBD2 (6 bases). From germline, CDR1 is SGHDT and CDR2 YYEEEE. This CDR3 has 16 amino acids. V was pared by 4 bases and J by 0 bases, with 15 bases between. This CDR3 is CASSPGLHSSTDTQYF. CDR3 nucleotides: TGTGCCAGCAGCCCCGGACTACACTCGAGCACAGATACGCAGTATTTT.

This rearrangement joins TRBV5-6 to TRBJ1-6; 9 bases are shared with TRBD1. The CDR3 has 15 residues. Trimming cost V 3 bases and J 10 bases; bases outside gene matches: 8. The V gene's germline CDR1 is SGHDT and CDR2 YYEEEE. CDR3 sequence reads: CASSSRDRVGSPLHF. The CDR3 DNA is TGTGCCAGCAGCTCCCGGGACAGGGTGGGATCACCCCTCCACTTT.

The chain combines TRBV9 with TRBJ1-4; weak D call: TRBD1 (5 bases). Germline V lookup: CDR1 SGDLS, CDR2 YYNGEE. Deletions cut 1 base from V and 1 base from J, with 5 bases between. The CDR3 length is 14 residues. This chain's CDR3 is CASSVRGTNEKLFF. The DNA for the CDR3 is TGTGCCAGCAGCGTAAGGGGAACTAATGAAAAACTGTTTTTT.

The chain carries TRBV28 and TRBJ1-4; D is possibly TRBD1 (5 bases). Trimming took 6 bases from V and 4 from J, leaving 15 bases between them. The CDR3 runs to 15 residues. Germline V CDR1 and CDR2: MDHEN, SYDVKM. The CDR3 DNA follows: TGTGCCAGCAGCCTCAGGGTCTGGAATAATGAAAAACTGTTTTTT. This sequence encodes CASSLRVWNNEKLFF. Based on the CDR3 plus reference TRBV28 and TRBJ1-4, the full variable domain is DVKVTQSSRYLVKRTGEKVFLECVQDMDHENMFWYRQDPGLGLRLIYFSYDVKMKEKGDIPEGYSVSREKKERFSLILESASTNQTSMYLCASSLRVWNNEKLFFGSGTQLSVL.

V and J are TRBV7-9 and TRBJ2-1; 14 nucleotides align to TRBD2. The CDR3 consists of 17 residues. CDR1 is SEHNR, CDR2 FQNEAQ, per germline (reference sequence). V shed 5 bases and J 1 base; nucleotides not matched to a gene: 4. The CDR3 spells CASSKGTSGGSYNEQFF. The DNA of the CDR3 is TGTGCCAGCAGCAAAGGGACTAGCGGGGGTTCCTACAATGAGCAGTTCTTC.

The CDR3 protein is CSVGQGQGRETQYF. CDR3 DNA sequence: TGCAGCGTTGGTCAGGGACAGGGGCGGGAGACCCAGTACTTC. This chain joins TRBV29-1 and TRBJ2-5; 10 positions match TRBD1. Germline assignment: CDR1 SQVTM and CDR2 ANQGSEA. The CDR3 runs to 14 residues. Trimming took 4 bases from V and 5 from J; bases not matched to a gene: 7.

This rearrangement joins TRBV6-1 to TRBJ1-5, with 9 positions matching TRBD1. Per germline, CDR1 MNHNS and CDR2 SASEGT. CDR3 length: 16 residues. Trimming removed 4 bases from V and 7 bases from J; junction bases left unmatched: 11. The CDR3 coding sequence is TGTGCCAGCAGTGCCGAGGGACAGGGAGGAAGGCAGCCCCAGCATTTT. Its protein product is CASSAEGQGGRQPQHF.

The J gene is TRBJ1-5, the V gene TRBV28; D remains ambiguous. V shed 4 bases and J shed 11 bases, with 15 bases lying between them. Germline CDR1 reads MDHEN; CDR2 reads SYDVKM. The CDR3 sequence is 13 residues long. CDR3 sequence: CASSSTRLETQHF. The CDR3 coding sequence is TGTGCCAGCAGTTCGACGCGGTTGGAGACCCAGCATTTT.

The chain carries TRBV28 and TRBJ2-5, with TRBD2 identical over 10 bases. The CDR3 spans 15 residues. Germline V gene data show CDR1 as MDHEN and CDR2 as SYDVKM. Trimming cost V 5 bases and J 3 bases; bases outside gene matches: 6. CDR3 protein: CASSPSGLAKETQYF. The CDR3 bases are TGTGCCAGCAGTCCATCGGGACTAGCGAAAGAGACCCAGTACTTC.

V usage is TRBV7-9 and J usage is TRBJ1-2; D perhaps matches TRBD1 (5 bases). Germline V lookup: CDR1 SEHNR, CDR2 FQNEAQ (reference sequence). There are 16 residues in the CDR3. V was clipped by 5 bases and J by 1 base, with 17 bases between them. The DNA of the CDR3 is TGTGCCAGCAGCGGGGAAGGGGCAACAAGTAACTATGGCTACACCTTC. Its protein is CASSGEGATSNYGYTF.

J is TRBJ2-7 and V is TRBV5-1; the D is unclear. This CDR3 region has 13 residues. CDR1 and CDR2 (germline): SGHRS, YFSETQ. Trimming cost V 4 bases and J 3 bases, with 11 bases left between them. CDR3 coding DNA: TGCGCCAGCAGCGACGGCAGCGACTACGAGCAGTACTTC. This sequence encodes CASSDGSDYEQYF.

J is TRBJ2-2 and V is TRBV28, with 15 bases aligning to TRBD2. Germline lookup yields CDR1 MDHEN and CDR2 SYDVKM. With V trimmed by 5 bases and J by 5 bases, 3 bases remained unmatched. CDR3 size: 16 residues. CDR3 loop: CASSTGLAGGTGELFF. The CDR3 DNA sequence: TGTGCCAGCAGTACCGGACTAGCGGGAGGGACCGGGGAGCTGTTTTTT. Looking up the rest from reference TRBV28 and TRBJ2-2 gives the full variable domain: DVKVTQSSRYLVKRTGEKVFLECVQDMDHENMFWYRQDPGLGLRLIYFSYDVKMKEKGDIPEGYSVSREKKERFSLILESASTNQTSMYLCASSTGLAGGTGELFFGEGSRLTVL.

This chain joins TRBV12-5 and TRBJ1-4; tentative D call: TRBD1 (5 bases). Deletions cut 5 bases from V and 2 bases from J, with 12 bases between. CDR1 is LGHNT, CDR2 FRNRAP, per germline. This CDR3 has 15 amino acids. The CDR3 coding sequence is TGTGCTAGTGGTAATTGGGCAGGGACTAATGAAAAACTGTTTTTT. It encodes CASGNWAGTNEKLFF.

CDR3 amino acids: CSVERGGRTEAFF. The CDR3 nucleotides are TGCAGCGTTGAACGGGGGGGTCGGACTGAAGCTTTCTTT. The gene calls are TRBV29-1 and TRBJ1-1; TRBD1 is a possible D gene (5 bases). The CDR3 length is 13 residues. CDR1 is SQVTM and CDR2 is ANQGSEA in the germline V gene. Deletions cut 2 bases from V and 5 bases from J, with 12 bases between.

The chain has TRBV19 and TRBJ2-1, with 8 positions matching TRBD2. In germline, CDR1 is LNHDA, CDR2 SQIVND (reference sequence). V shed 2 bases, J shed 8 bases, and the junction held 20 bases outside the gene matches. The CDR3 is 19 amino acids. This chain's CDR3 is CASSILSPTRGRPGDEQFF. The CDR3, as DNA: TGTGCCAGTAGTATACTGAGTCCGACGCGCGGGAGGCCCGGCGATGAGCAGTTCTTC.

V and J are TRBV18 and TRBJ2-2, with D possibly being TRBD1 (5 bases). This CDR3 has 16 amino acids. Germline lookup yields CDR1 KGHSH and CDR2 LQKENI. Trimming stripped 1 base from V and 4 bases from J, with 13 bases between. CDR3 loop: CASSPQRMDTTGELFF. CDR3 DNA: TGTGCCAGCTCACCACAGCGCATGGACACCACCGGGGAGCTGTTTTTT.

This chain connects TRBV19 to TRBJ1-3; D may be TRBD1 (5 bases). The V gene's germline CDR1 is LNHDA and CDR2 SQIVND (reference sequence). The ends were cut back, 9 bases at V and 4 bases at J, with 16 bases in the middle. CDR3 length: 14 residues. As DNA, the CDR3 is TGTGCCAGCCAATTCCAGGGAGGCGGAAACACCATATATTTT. It translates to CASQFQGGGNTIYF.

The rearrangement uses TRBV11-3 and TRBJ2-1, with TRBD2 matching 7 bases. After removal of 1 base from V and 0 bases from J, the junction contained 3 bases not matched to a gene. CDR3 length: 16 amino acids. Germline V gene lookup returns CDR1 SGHNT and CDR2 YENEEA. CDR3 amino acids: CASSLGGGSSYNEQFF. The CDR3, as DNA: TGTGCCAGCAGCTTAGGCGGGGGAAGCTCCTACAATGAGCAGTTCTTC.

The genes are TRBV18 and TRBJ2-7; 7 bases fit TRBD1. Germline V gene lookup returns CDR1 KGHSH and CDR2 LQKENI. The V segment lost 2 bases and the J segment 4 bases; nucleotides outside the gene matches: 8. The CDR3 is 15 residues long. In DNA, the CDR3 is TGTGCCAGCTCACCAGACTGGACAGGACAATACGAGCAGTACTTC. This sequence encodes CASSPDWTGQYEQYF.

The chain links TRBV6-5 to TRBJ2-2; 9 bases fit TRBD2. There are 14 residues in the CDR3. Germline loops: CDR1 MNHEY, CDR2 SVGAGI. The V and J ends lost 7 bases and 7 bases, in that order; junction bases with no gene match: 7. The CDR3 region has the DNA TGTGCCAGCACTCTAGCGGGATGGGACGGGGAGCTGTTTTTT. This sequence encodes CASTLAGWDGELFF.